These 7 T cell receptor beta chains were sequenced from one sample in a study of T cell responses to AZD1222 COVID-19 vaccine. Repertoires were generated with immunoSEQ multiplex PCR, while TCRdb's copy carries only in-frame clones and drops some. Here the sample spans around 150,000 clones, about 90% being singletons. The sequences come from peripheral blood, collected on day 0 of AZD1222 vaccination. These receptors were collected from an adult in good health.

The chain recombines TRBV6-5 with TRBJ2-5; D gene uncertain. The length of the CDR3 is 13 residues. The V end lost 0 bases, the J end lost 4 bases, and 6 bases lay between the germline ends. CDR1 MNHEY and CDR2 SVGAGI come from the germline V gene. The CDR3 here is CASSYSWGETQYF. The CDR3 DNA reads TGTGCCAGCAGTTACTCATGGGGAGAGACCCAGTACTTC.

The CDR3 loop is CASSVEAGAEQYF. CDR3 in DNA: TGTGCCAGCAGCGTAGAAGCGGGAGCCGAGCAGTACTTC. V gene TRBV9 combines with J gene TRBJ2-7; TRBD2 aligns across 8 bases. The CDR3 loop spans 13 amino acids. Germline loops: CDR1 SGDLS, CDR2 YYNGEE. Unmatched junction bases numbered 2, after V lost 0 bases and J lost 6 bases.

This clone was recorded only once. CDR3 coding DNA: TGTGCCAGCAGCTGGGACTACCAATACACCGGGGAGCTGTTTTTT. Translation: CASSWDYQYTGELFF. The chain has TRBV7-9 and TRBJ2-2; 7 bases agree with TRBD2. The V segment lost 4 bases and the J segment 3 bases; nucleotides outside the gene matches: 5. This CDR3 comprises 15 residues. Germline CDR1 and CDR2: SEHNR and FQNEAQ (reference sequence). Full variable domain (rest looked up from reference TRBV7-9 and TRBJ2-2): DTGVSQNPRHKITKRGQNVTFRCDPISEHNRLYWYRQTLGQGPEFLTYFQNEAQLEKSRLLSDRFSAERPKGSFSTLEIQRTEQGDSAMYLCASSWDYQYTGELFFGEGSRLTVL.

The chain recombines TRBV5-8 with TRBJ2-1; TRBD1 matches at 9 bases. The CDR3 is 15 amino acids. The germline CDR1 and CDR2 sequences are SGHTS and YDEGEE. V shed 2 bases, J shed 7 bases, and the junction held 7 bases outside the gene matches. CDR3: CASSFGTGHGNEQFF. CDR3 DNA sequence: TGTGCCAGCAGCTTCGGGACAGGGCACGGAAATGAGCAGTTCTTC. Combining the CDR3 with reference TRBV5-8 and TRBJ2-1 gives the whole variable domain EAGVTQSPTHLIKTRGQQATLRCSPISGHTSVYWYQQALGLGLQFLLWYDEGEERNRGNFPPRFSGRQFPNYSSELNVNALELEDSALYLCASSFGTGHGNEQFFGPGTRLTVL.

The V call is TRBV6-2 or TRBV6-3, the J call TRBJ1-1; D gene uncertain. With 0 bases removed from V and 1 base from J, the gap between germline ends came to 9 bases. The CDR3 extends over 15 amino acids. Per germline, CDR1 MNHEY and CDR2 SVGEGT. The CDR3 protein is CASSYSRGPNTEAFF. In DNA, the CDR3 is TGTGCCAGCAGTTACTCTCGTGGACCGAACACTGAAGCTTTCTTT.

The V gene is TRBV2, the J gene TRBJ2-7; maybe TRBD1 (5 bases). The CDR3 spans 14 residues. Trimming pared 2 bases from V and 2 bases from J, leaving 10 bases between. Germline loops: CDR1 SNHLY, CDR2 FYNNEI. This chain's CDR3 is CASSENGRAYEQYF. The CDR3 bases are TGTGCCAGCAGTGAAAACGGCAGGGCCTACGAGCAGTACTTC.

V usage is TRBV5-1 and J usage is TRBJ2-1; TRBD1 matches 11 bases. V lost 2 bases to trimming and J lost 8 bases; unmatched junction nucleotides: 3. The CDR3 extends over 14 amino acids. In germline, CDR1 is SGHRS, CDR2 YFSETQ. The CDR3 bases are TGCGCCAGCAGCTTCGGGACAGGGGGTGATGAGCAGTTCTTC. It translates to CASSFGTGGDEQFF. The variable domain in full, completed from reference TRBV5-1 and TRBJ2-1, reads KAGVTQTPRYLIKTRGQQVTLSCSPISGHRSVSWYQQTPGQGLQFLFEYFSETQRNKGNFPGRFSGRQFSNSRSEMNVSTLELGDSALYLCASSFGTGGDEQFFGPGTRLTVL.